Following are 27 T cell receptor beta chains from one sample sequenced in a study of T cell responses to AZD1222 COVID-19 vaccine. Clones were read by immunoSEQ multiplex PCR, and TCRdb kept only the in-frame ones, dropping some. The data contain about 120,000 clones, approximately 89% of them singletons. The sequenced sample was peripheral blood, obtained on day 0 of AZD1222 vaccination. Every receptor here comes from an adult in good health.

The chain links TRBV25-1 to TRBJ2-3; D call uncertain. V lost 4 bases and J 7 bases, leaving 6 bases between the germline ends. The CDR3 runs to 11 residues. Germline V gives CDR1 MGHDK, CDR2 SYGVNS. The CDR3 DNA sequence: TGTGCCAGCAGTGGTCTGAATACGCAGTATTTT. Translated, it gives CASSGLNTQYF.

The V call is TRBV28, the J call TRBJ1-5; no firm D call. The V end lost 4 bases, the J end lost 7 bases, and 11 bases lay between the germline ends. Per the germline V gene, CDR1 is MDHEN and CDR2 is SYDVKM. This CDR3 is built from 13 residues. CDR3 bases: TGTGCCAGCAGTTATTTAGGCTACCAGCCCCAGCATTTT. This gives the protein CASSYLGYQPQHF.

This CDR3 is CASSPIGRNYNSPLHF. CDR3 DNA: TGCGCCAGCAGCCCGATCGGACGTAACTATAATTCACCCCTCCACTTT. The genes are TRBV4-1 and TRBJ1-6; no clear D. The CDR3 covers 16 residues. Trimming took 4 bases from V and 3 from J, leaving 13 bases between them. The germline CDR1 and CDR2 sequences are MGHRA and YSYEKL.

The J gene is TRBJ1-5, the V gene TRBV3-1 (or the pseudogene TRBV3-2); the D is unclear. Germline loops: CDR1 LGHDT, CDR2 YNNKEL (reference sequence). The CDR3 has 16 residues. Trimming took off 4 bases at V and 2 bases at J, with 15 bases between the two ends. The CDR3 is CASSPIYGGGNQPQHF. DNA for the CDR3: TGTGCCAGCAGCCCAATCTACGGAGGTGGCAATCAGCCCCAGCATTTT.

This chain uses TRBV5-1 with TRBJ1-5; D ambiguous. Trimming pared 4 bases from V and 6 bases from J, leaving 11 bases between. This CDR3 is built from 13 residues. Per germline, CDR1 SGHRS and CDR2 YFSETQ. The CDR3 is CASSPTPGQPQHF. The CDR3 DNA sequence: TGCGCCAGCAGCCCAACCCCTGGTCAGCCCCAGCATTTT.

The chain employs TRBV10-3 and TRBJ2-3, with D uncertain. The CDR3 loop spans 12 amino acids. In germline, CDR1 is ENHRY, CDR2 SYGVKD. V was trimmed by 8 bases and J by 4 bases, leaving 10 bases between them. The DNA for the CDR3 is TGTGCCATCCGGGCGGCTTCAGATACGCAGTATTTT. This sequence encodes CAIRAASDTQYF.

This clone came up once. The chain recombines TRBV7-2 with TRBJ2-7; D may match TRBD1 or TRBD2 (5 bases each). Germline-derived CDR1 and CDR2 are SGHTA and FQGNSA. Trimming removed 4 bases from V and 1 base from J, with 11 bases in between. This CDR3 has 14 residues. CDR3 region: CASSSGTESYEQYF. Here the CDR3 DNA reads TGTGCCAGCAGCTCCGGGACGGAGTCCTACGAGCAGTACTTC.

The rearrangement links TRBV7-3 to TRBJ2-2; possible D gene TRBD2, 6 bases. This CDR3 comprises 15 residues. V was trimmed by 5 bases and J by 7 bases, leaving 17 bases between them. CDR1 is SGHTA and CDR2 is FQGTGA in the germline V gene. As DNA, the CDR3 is TGTGCCAGCAGCCCGGTCCCGGGACTTGGCGGGGAGCTGTTTTTT. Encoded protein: CASSPVPGLGGELFF.

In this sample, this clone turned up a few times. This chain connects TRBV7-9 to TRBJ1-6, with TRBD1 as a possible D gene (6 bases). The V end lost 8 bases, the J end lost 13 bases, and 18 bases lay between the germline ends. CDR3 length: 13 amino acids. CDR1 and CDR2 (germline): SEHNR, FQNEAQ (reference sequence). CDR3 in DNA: TGTGCCAGCGGCTACACCGGACAGACTCCCCTCCACTTT. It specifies CASGYTGQTPLHF.

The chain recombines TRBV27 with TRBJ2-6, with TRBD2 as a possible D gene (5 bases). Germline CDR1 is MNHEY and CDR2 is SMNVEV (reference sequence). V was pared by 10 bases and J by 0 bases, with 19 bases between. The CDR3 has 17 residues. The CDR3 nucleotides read TGTGCCACTAAGGAGTGGGCAGCGGCCTCTGGGGCCAACGTCCTGACTTTC. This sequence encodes CATKEWAAASGANVLTF.

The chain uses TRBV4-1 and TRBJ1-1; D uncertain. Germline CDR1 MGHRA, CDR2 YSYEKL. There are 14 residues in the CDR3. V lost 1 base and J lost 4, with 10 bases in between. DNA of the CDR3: TGCGCCAGCAGCCAAGTGGACGGGCCCACTGAAGCTTTCTTT. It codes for CASSQVDGPTEAFF.

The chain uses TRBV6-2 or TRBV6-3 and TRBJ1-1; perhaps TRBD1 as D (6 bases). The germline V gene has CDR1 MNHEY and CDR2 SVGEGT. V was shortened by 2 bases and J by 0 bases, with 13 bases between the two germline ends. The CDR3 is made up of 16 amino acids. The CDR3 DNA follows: TGTGCCAGCAGTTACAGGGGGGACAAGTTGAACACTGAAGCTTTCTTT. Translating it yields CASSYRGDKLNTEAFF.

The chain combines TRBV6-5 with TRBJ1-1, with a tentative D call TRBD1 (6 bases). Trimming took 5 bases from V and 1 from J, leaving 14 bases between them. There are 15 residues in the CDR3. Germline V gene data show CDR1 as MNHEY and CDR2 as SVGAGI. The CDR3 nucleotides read TGTGCCAGCAGTCAACCGACAGGAGCGAACACTGAAGCTTTCTTT. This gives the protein CASSQPTGANTEAFF.

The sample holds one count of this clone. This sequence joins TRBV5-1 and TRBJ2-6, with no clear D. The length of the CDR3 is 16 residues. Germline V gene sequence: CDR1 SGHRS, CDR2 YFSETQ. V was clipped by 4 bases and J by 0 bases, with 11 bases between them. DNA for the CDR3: TGCGCCAGCAGCCCTAGGACCATCTCTGGGGCCAACGTCCTGACTTTC. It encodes CASSPRTISGANVLTF.

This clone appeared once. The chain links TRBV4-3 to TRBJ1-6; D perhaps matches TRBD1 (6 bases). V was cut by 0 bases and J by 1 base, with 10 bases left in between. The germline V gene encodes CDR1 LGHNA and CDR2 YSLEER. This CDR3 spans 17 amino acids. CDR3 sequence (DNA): TGCGCCAGCAGCCAAGAACCCACAGGGTCCTATAATTCACCCCTCCACTTT. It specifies CASSQEPTGSYNSPLHF.

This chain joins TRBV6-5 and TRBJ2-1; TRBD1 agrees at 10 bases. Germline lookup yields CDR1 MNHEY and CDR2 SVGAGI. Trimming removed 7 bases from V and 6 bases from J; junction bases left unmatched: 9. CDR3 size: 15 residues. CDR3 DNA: TGTGCCAGCAAAAGACCGGGACAGGGGCTCAATGAGCAGTTCTTC. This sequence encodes CASKRPGQGLNEQFF.

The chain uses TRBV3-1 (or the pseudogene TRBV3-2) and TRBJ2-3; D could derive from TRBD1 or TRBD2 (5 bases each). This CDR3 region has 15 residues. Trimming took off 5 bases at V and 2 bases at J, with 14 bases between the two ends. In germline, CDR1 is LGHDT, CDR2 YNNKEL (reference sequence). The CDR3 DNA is TGTGCCAGCAGCTCCCCCGAGGGGCCCACAGATACGCAGTATTTT. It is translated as CASSSPEGPTDTQYF.

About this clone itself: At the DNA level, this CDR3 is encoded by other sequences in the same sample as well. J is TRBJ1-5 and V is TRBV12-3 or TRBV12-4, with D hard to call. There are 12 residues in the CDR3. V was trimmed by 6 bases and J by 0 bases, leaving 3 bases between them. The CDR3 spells CASSRSNQPQHF. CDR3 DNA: TGTGCCAGCAGCCGTAGCAATCAGCCCCAGCATTTT.

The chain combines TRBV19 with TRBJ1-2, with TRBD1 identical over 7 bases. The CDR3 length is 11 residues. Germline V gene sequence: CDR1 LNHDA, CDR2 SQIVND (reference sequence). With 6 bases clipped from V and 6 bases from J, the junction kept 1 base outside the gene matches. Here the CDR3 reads CASRDRDGYTF. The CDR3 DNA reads TGTGCCAGTAGAGACAGGGATGGCTACACCTTC. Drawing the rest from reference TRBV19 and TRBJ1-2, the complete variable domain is DGGITQSPKYLFRKEGQNVTLSCEQNLNHDAMYWYRQDPGQGLRLIYYSQIVNDFQKGDIAEGYSVSREKKESFPLTVTSAQKNPTAFYLCASRDRDGYTFGSGTRLTVV.

DNA of the CDR3: TGTGCCAGCACGAGGGTGGCTAATGAAAAACTGTTTTTT. Protein sequence: CASTRVANEKLFF. The gene calls are TRBV2 and TRBJ1-4, with unresolved D. Germline V lookup: CDR1 SNHLY, CDR2 FYNNEI. V was cut by 7 bases and J by 3 bases, with 9 bases left in between. The CDR3 is made up of 13 amino acids.

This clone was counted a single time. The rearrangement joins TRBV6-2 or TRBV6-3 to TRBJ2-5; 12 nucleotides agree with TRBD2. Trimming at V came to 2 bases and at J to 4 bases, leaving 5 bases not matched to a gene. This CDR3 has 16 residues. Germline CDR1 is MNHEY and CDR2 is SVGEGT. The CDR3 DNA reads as TGTGCCAGCAGTTACAACCTAGCGGGGGGGCCAGAGACCCAGTACTTC. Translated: CASSYNLAGGPETQYF.

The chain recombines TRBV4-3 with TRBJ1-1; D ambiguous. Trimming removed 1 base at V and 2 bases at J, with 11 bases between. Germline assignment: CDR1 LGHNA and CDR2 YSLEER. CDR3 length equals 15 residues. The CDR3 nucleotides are TGCGCCAGCAGCCAAGGGTGGGCAGGAAACACTGAAGCTTTCTTT. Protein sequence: CASSQGWAGNTEAFF.

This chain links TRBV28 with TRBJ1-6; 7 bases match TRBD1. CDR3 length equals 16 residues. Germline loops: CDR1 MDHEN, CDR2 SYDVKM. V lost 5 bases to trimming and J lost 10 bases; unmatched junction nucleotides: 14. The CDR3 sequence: CASSPPIRDRVSPLHF. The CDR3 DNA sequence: TGTGCCAGCAGTCCTCCGATACGGGACAGAGTATCACCCCTCCACTTT. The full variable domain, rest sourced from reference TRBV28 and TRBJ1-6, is DVKVTQSSRYLVKRTGEKVFLECVQDMDHENMFWYRQDPGLGLRLIYFSYDVKMKEKGDIPEGYSVSREKKERFSLILESASTNQTSMYLCASSPPIRDRVSPLHFGNGTRLTVT.

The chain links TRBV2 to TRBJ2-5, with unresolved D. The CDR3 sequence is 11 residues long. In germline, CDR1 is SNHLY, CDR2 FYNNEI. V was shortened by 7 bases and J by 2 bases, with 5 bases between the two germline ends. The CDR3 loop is CASTVQETQYF. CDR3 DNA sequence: TGTGCCAGCACCGTACAAGAGACCCAGTACTTC. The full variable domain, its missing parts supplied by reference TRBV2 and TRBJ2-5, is EPEVTQTPSHQVTQMGQEVILRCVPISNHLYFYWYRQILGQKVEFLVSFYNNEISEKSEIFDDQFSVERPDGSNFTLKIRSTKLEDSAMYFCASTVQETQYFGPGTRLLVL.

The CDR3 sequence: CASSLDATNYGYTF. As DNA, the CDR3 is TGTGCCAGCAGCTTGGACGCAACTAACTATGGCTACACCTTC. This chain joins TRBV5-5 and TRBJ1-2; unclear D gene. This CDR3 comprises 14 residues. V lost 0 bases to trimming and J lost 0 bases, with 6 bases between them. Germline V CDR1 and CDR2: SGHKS, YYEKEE (reference sequence). Looking up the rest from reference TRBV5-5 and TRBJ1-2 gives the full variable domain: DAGVTQSPTHLIKTRGQQVTLRCSPISGHKSVSWYQQVLGQGPQFIFQYYEKEERGRGNFPDRFSARQFPNYSSELNVNALLLGDSALYLCASSLDATNYGYTFGSGTRLTVV.

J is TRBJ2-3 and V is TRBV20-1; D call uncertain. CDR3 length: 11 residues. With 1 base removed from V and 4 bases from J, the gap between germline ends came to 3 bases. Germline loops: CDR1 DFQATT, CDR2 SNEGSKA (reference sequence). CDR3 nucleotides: TGCAGTGCTAGAGCGGCAGATACGCAGTATTTT. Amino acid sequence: CSARAADTQYF.

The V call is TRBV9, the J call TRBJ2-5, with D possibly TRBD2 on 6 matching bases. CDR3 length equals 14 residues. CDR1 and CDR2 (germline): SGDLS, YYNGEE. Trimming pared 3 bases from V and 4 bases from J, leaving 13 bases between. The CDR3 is CASSDTGGAETQYF. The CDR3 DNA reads TGTGCCAGCAGCGACACCGGCGGGGCAGAGACCCAGTACTTC.